The 21 T cell receptor beta chains below come from one sample, sequenced in a study of shared clonotypes between healthy human individuals. Clones were sequenced by immunoSEQ multiplex PCR, and TCRdb holds only the in-frame ones, with some missing. The table shows approximately 470,000 clones, with around 85% occurring only once. The sample comprised PBMCs. The origin of the receptors is a woman aged 35 to 49 in good health. Some clones in this sample may be carry-over from other donors' samples.

The chain recombines TRBV10-3 with TRBJ2-1; no definite D call. Germline V gene data show CDR1 as ENHRY and CDR2 as SYGVKD. The CDR3 is 14 residues long. V shed 3 bases and J shed 5 bases, with 11 bases lying between them. CDR3 sequence reads: CAISERSFDNEQFF. DNA of the CDR3: TGTGCCATCAGTGAAAGGTCTTTCGACAATGAGCAGTTCTTC.

This clone has at least ten counts. Other DNA sequences from this sample encode an identical CDR3 as well. DNA for the CDR3: TGTGCCATCAGCGCAACGGCCGTGGGGTTCGGGGAGACCCAGTACTTC. Translating gives CAISATAVGFGETQYF. The V and J genes are TRBV10-3 and TRBJ2-5; D call uncertain. Between the trimmed V and J ends, which lost 6 bases and 5 bases, there was a span of 22 bases. The length of the CDR3 is 16 residues. CDR1 and CDR2 (germline): ENHRY, SYGVKD.

This clone was detected ten times or more. The chain has TRBV28 and TRBJ2-5; 13 bases map to TRBD2. Germline values: CDR1 MDHEN, CDR2 SYDVKM. Trimming at V came to 3 bases and at J to 4 bases, leaving 5 bases not matched to a gene. The CDR3 has 16 amino acids. The CDR3 loop reads CASSLTSGRLGETQYF. The CDR3 nucleotides are TGTGCCAGCAGTTTGACTAGCGGGAGGTTGGGAGAGACCCAGTACTTC. Complete variable domain (other parts from reference TRBV28 and TRBJ2-5): DVKVTQSSRYLVKRTGEKVFLECVQDMDHENMFWYRQDPGLGLRLIYFSYDVKMKEKGDIPEGYSVSREKKERFSLILESASTNQTSMYLCASSLTSGRLGETQYFGPGTRLLVL.

Points on this clone: This specimen includes other DNA sequences encoding the same CDR3. This chain joins TRBV7-8 and TRBJ1-1; D gene unclear. V lost 5 bases, J lost 1 base, and 8 bases lay in between. This CDR3 has 13 residues. Per the germline V gene, CDR1 is SGHVS and CDR2 is FQNEAQ. CDR3 DNA sequence: TGTGCCAGCAGCCGGACGAGGAACACTGAAGCTTTCTTT. This translates into CASSRTRNTEAFF.

This clone has more than one count but fewer than ten. The gene calls are TRBV19 and TRBJ1-4; weak D call: TRBD1 (6 bases). Trimming stripped 5 bases from V and 6 bases from J, with 13 bases between. The CDR3 has 14 residues. CDR1 is LNHDA, CDR2 SQIVND, per germline (reference sequence). The CDR3 protein is CASSARGLDEKLFF. The CDR3, as DNA: TGTGCCAGTAGTGCCCGGGGGCTTGATGAAAAACTGTTTTTT. The full variable domain, with the rest looked up from reference TRBV19 and TRBJ1-4, is DGGITQSPKYLFRKEGQNVTLSCEQNLNHDAMYWYRQDPGQGLRLIYYSQIVNDFQKGDIAEGYSVSREKKESFPLTVTSAQKNPTAFYLCASSARGLDEKLFFGSGTQLSVL.

This chain joins TRBV28 and TRBJ2-7; a possible D gene is TRBD1 (6 bases). The V end was cut by 5 bases, the J end by 6 bases, with 17 bases between. Germline assignment: CDR1 MDHEN and CDR2 SYDVKM. The CDR3 extends over 14 amino acids. CDR3 sequence (DNA): TGTGCCAGCAGTCTTTCTACGGACAGTTTCGAGCAGTACTTC. This translates into CASSLSTDSFEQYF. Complete variable domain (other parts from reference TRBV28 and TRBJ2-7): DVKVTQSSRYLVKRTGEKVFLECVQDMDHENMFWYRQDPGLGLRLIYFSYDVKMKEKGDIPEGYSVSREKKERFSLILESASTNQTSMYLCASSLSTDSFEQYFGPGTRLTVT.

The chain recombines TRBV5-4 with TRBJ2-2; D possibly corresponds to TRBD2 (6 bases). V lost 0 bases to trimming and J lost 0 bases, with 9 bases between them. From germline, CDR1 is SGHNT and CDR2 YYREEE (reference sequence). This CDR3 is 16 amino acids long. CDR3: CASSLGTTANTGELFF. CDR3 sequence (DNA): TGTGCCAGCAGCTTGGGGACTACCGCGAACACCGGGGAGCTGTTTTTT.

The chain employs TRBV10-1 and TRBJ1-5; D unresolved. The germline CDR1 and CDR2 sequences are WNHNN and SYGVQD (reference sequence). CDR3 length equals 14 residues. The V and J ends lost 3 bases and 0 bases respectively, with 6 bases between them. CDR3 sequence: CASSERYSNQPQHF. The CDR3 nucleotides are TGCGCCAGCAGTGAAAGGTATAGCAATCAGCCCCAGCATTTT.

This chain connects TRBV5-4 to TRBJ2-7, with D unclear. The germline V and J ends were trimmed by 0 bases and 3 bases, with 7 bases remaining between them. The CDR3 covers 13 residues. CDR1 is SGHNT, CDR2 YYREEE, per germline (reference sequence). Written as DNA, the CDR3 is TGTGCCAGCAGCTTGGACATGGGCTACGAGCAGTACTTC. It encodes CASSLDMGYEQYF.

This clone was picked up one time. It is likely a read error: a sequence one base away is far more abundant. The chain has TRBV30 and TRBJ2-5, with D possibly matching TRBD2 (7 bases). The germline CDR1 and CDR2 sequences are GTSNPN and SVGIG (reference sequence). The CDR3 is made up of 16 amino acids. The V and J ends lost 0 bases and 2 bases respectively, with 16 bases between them. The CDR3 spells CAWSVGGVTVQETQYF. The CDR3 DNA is TGTGCCTGGAGTGTAGGGGGGGTAACGGTGCAAGAGACCCAGTACTTC.

As regards this clone: The likely explanation is a read error, given a far larger clone one base away. This same CDR3 is encoded by further DNA sequences in the sample. The chain joins TRBV11-3 to TRBJ2-5; perhaps TRBD1 as D (7 bases). Looked up from germline, CDR1 is SGHNT and CDR2 is YENEEA. Between the trimmed V and J ends, which lost 9 bases and 5 bases, there was a span of 16 bases. The CDR3 is made up of 13 amino acids. CDR3 residues: CASSRQGGETQYF. The CDR3 nucleotides read TGTGCCAGTAGCCGACAGGGAGGCGAGACCCAGTACTTC.

Points on this clone: This is likely an artifact of a read error, given a far larger clone one base away. The chain joins TRBV29-1 to TRBJ1-1; possible D gene TRBD1, 5 bases. V lost 2 bases to trimming and J lost 4 bases, with 11 bases between them. The CDR3 is 13 residues long. From germline, CDR1 is SQVTM and CDR2 ANQGSEA. CDR3 protein: CSVEKDGGTEAFF. The CDR3 DNA sequence: TGCAGCGTTGAAAAGGATGGGGGCACTGAAGCTTTCTTT.

V and J are TRBV6-4 and TRBJ1-6; D remains unclear. The CDR3 has 15 amino acids. V gave up 0 bases and J gave up 6 bases, with 9 bases separating them. The germline V gene encodes CDR1 MRHNA and CDR2 SNTAGT. Here the CDR3 reads CASSDSSAPNSPLHF. For the CDR3, the DNA is TGTGCCAGCAGTGACTCGTCAGCCCCTAATTCACCCCTCCACTTT.

The V and J genes are TRBV28 and TRBJ1-2; 10 bases are a match to TRBD1. CDR1 is MDHEN and CDR2 is SYDVKM in the germline V gene. This CDR3 comprises 15 residues. V gave up 3 bases and J gave up 7 bases; unmatched junction bases: 8. CDR3 sequence: CASSFGGTGVSGYTF. The CDR3 bases are TGTGCCAGCAGTTTCGGGGGGACAGGGGTTTCTGGCTACACCTTC.

On this clone itself: Only one base separates this from a far larger clonotype, so it likely reflects a read error. Other DNA sequences in the same sample also yield this CDR3. V usage is TRBV20-1 and J usage is TRBJ2-5; D is possibly TRBD1 (5 bases). The CDR3 contains 11 residues. CDR1 is DFQATT and CDR2 is SNEGSKA in the germline V gene (reference sequence). V was cut by 7 bases and J by 4 bases, with 10 bases left in between. CDR3 DNA sequence: TGCAGTGGACAGTTAGGAGAGACCCAGTACTTC. Amino acids: CSGQLGETQYF.

The chain has TRBV9 and TRBJ1-2, with a tentative D call TRBD1 (5 bases). Trimming took 0 bases from V and 2 from J, leaving 8 bases between them. Germline lookup yields CDR1 SGDLS and CDR2 YYNGEE. The CDR3 spans 14 residues. The CDR3 DNA is TGTGCCAGCAGCGTAGGCCAGGGAAACTATGGCTACACCTTC. Residues: CASSVGQGNYGYTF. Combining the CDR3 with reference TRBV9 and TRBJ1-2 gives the whole variable domain DSGVTQTPKHLITATGQRVTLRCSPRSGDLSVYWYQQSLDQGLQFLIQYYNGEERAKGNILERFSAQQFPDLHSELNLSSLELGDSALYFCASSVGQGNYGYTFGSGTRLTVV.

The gene calls are TRBV14 and TRBJ2-1; 7 nucleotides align to TRBD2. CDR3 size: 15 residues. V was clipped by 0 bases and J by 4 bases; unmatched bases: 3. Germline V gene data show CDR1 as SGHDN and CDR2 as FVKESK. CDR3 loop: CASSQDTSVYNEQFF. DNA for the CDR3: TGTGCCAGCAGCCAAGATACTAGCGTATACAATGAGCAGTTCTTC.

J is TRBJ1-1 and V is TRBV7-9; 7 positions agree with TRBD1. This CDR3 spans 14 amino acids. Germline assignment: CDR1 SEHNR and CDR2 FQNEAQ (reference sequence). With V trimmed by 5 bases and J by 6 bases, 9 bases remained unmatched. The CDR3 sequence is CASSPTGIESEAFF. As DNA, the CDR3 is TGTGCCAGCAGCCCGACAGGGATTGAGTCTGAAGCTTTCTTT.

A note on this clone: A far more abundant clone sits one base away, making this likely a read error. This same CDR3 is encoded by further DNA sequences in the sample. The chain couples TRBV6-5 to TRBJ2-5; D is unresolved. Per the germline V gene, CDR1 is MNHEY and CDR2 is SVGAGI. The length of the CDR3 is 11 residues. Trimming removed 2 bases from V and 5 bases from J, with 3 bases in between. The CDR3 DNA sequence: TGTGCCAGCAGTTACGGCGAGACCCAGTACTTC. Its translation is CASSYGETQYF.

The chain uses TRBV4-2 and TRBJ2-3; D is ambiguous. CDR1 and CDR2 (germline): LGHNA, YNFKEQ. There are 11 residues in the CDR3. V was cut by 2 bases and J by 3 bases, with 0 bases left in between. In DNA form, the CDR3 reads TGTGCCAGCAGCCAAACAGATACGCAGTATTTT. Protein product: CASSQTDTQYF.

The chain employs TRBV7-3 and TRBJ2-3; 9 bases are shared with TRBD1. V was clipped by 3 bases and J by 7 bases; unmatched bases: 11. The CDR3 contains 16 residues. CDR1 is SGHTA, CDR2 FQGTGA, per germline. Here the CDR3 reads CASSFTGTGLGNTQYF. CDR3 DNA: TGTGCCAGCAGCTTCACCGGGACAGGGCTCGGGAATACGCAGTATTTT.